A selection of T cell receptor beta chains follows, all from one sample in a study of blood T cell repertoires in COVID-19. Sequencing was performed with immunoSEQ multiplex PCR; in TCRdb, only in-frame clones are kept and a portion is missing. The repertoire has 150,000 to 200,000 clones, 70% to 80% of them found once; the top ten carry about 7.8%. The source material was peripheral blood. These receptors came from a man aged 55 to 70 with acute or convalescent COVID-19. Each CDR3 is given with its conserved first and last residue. Fields, in order: clone size, V gene, J gene, D gene, CDR3 protein, CDR3 DNA. D genes are given only for firm matches. Part of the rows lack a size; the others show once, few, many or a class for expanded clones.

clone_size: few
v_call: TRBV27
j_call: TRBJ1-1
d_call: NA
cdr3_aa: CASSPESGDTEAFF
cdr3_nt: TGTGCCAGCAGTCCAGAATCCGGGGACACTGAAGCTTTCTTT

clone_size: NA
v_call: TRBV3-1/TRBV3-2
j_call: TRBJ1-5
d_call: NA
cdr3_aa: CASSPDSGRQPQHF
cdr3_nt: TGTGCCAGCAGCCCGGACAGCGGTCGACAGCCCCAGCATTTT

clone_size: few
v_call: TRBV11-3
j_call: TRBJ1-6
d_call: NA
cdr3_aa: CASSLSPGSPLHF
cdr3_nt: TGTGCCAGCAGCTTATCACCGGGTTCACCCCTCCACTTT

clone_size: NA
v_call: TRBV15
j_call: TRBJ1-1
d_call: NA
cdr3_aa: CATSRALALMNTEAFF
cdr3_nt: TGTGCCACCAGCAGAGCATTGGCCCTCATGAACACTGAAGCTTTCTTT

clone_size: NA
v_call: TRBV23-1
j_call: TRBJ2-6
d_call: TRBD1
cdr3_aa: CASIPDRGLSGANVLTF
cdr3_nt: TGCGCCAGCATACCGGACAGGGGCCTCTCTGGGGCCAACGTCCTGACTTTC

clone_size: NA
v_call: TRBV28
j_call: TRBJ1-2
d_call: NA
cdr3_aa: CAIPMGGLYGYTF
cdr3_nt: TGTGCCATCCCGATGGGGGGGCTCTATGGCTACACCTTC

clone_size: NA
v_call: TRBV7-9
j_call: TRBJ2-1
d_call: TRBD1
cdr3_aa: CASSLKEDRGQNEQFF
cdr3_nt: TGTGCCAGCAGCTTGAAGGAGGACAGGGGGCAAAATGAGCAGTTCTTC

clone_size: NA
v_call: TRBV5-1
j_call: TRBJ2-1
d_call: TRBD1
cdr3_aa: CASSWTGTAGDEQFF
cdr3_nt: TGCGCCAGCAGCTGGACCGGGACAGCAGGTGATGAGCAGTTCTTC

clone_size: NA
v_call: TRBV10-3
j_call: TRBJ2-7
d_call: NA
cdr3_aa: CAISFDRQGEQYF
cdr3_nt: TGTGCCATCAGTTTCGACAGGCAGGGCGAGCAGTACTTC

clone_size: NA
v_call: TRBV5-1
j_call: TRBJ2-5
d_call: NA
cdr3_aa: CASSRLPLGGESQYF
cdr3_nt: TGCGCCAGCAGCCGATTACCCTTAGGGGGAGAGAGCCAGTACTTC

clone_size: NA
v_call: TRBV24-1
j_call: TRBJ2-1
d_call: NA
cdr3_aa: CATSDALGNEQFF
cdr3_nt: TGTGCCACCAGTGACGCACTAGGAAATGAGCAGTTCTTC

clone_size: few
v_call: TRBV27
j_call: TRBJ1-4
d_call: TRBD1
cdr3_aa: CASSSTGEREKLFF
cdr3_nt: TGTGCCAGCAGTTCCACAGGGGAACGGGAAAAACTGTTTTTT

clone_size: once
v_call: TRBV19
j_call: TRBJ2-3
d_call: TRBD1
cdr3_aa: CASSMTGGADTQYF
cdr3_nt: TGTGCCAGTAGCATGACAGGGGGCGCAGATACGCAGTATTTT

clone_size: NA
v_call: TRBV4-1
j_call: TRBJ1-1
d_call: NA
cdr3_aa: CASSQPRNLYGTKNTEAFF
cdr3_nt: TGCGCCAGCAGCCAACCGCGAAACCTTTACGGGACAAAGAACACTGAAGCTTTCTTT

clone_size: NA
v_call: TRBV3-1/TRBV3-2
j_call: TRBJ1-1
d_call: NA
cdr3_aa: CASSPGYMNTEAFF
cdr3_nt: TGTGCCAGCAGCCCGGGATACATGAACACTGAAGCTTTCTTT

clone_size: NA
v_call: TRBV5-1
j_call: TRBJ2-5
d_call: TRBD2
cdr3_aa: CASSLRGEEETQYF
cdr3_nt: TGCGCCAGCAGCTTGCGGGGGGAGGAAGAGACCCAGTACTTC

clone_size: NA
v_call: TRBV5-1
j_call: TRBJ1-2
d_call: NA
cdr3_aa: CASRRVQDYVGYGYTF
cdr3_nt: TGCGCCAGCAGACGTGTACAGGATTATGTGGGCTATGGCTACACCTTC

clone_size: NA
v_call: TRBV30
j_call: TRBJ1-1
d_call: NA
cdr3_aa: CAWSVRRGGTEAFF
cdr3_nt: TGTGCCTGGAGTGTACGGAGGGGGGGGACTGAAGCTTTCTTT

clone_size: NA
v_call: TRBV7-2
j_call: TRBJ2-7
d_call: NA
cdr3_aa: CASSPYYEQYF
cdr3_nt: TGTGCCAGCAGCCCGTACTACGAGCAGTACTTC

clone_size: NA
v_call: TRBV27
j_call: TRBJ1-2
d_call: NA
cdr3_aa: CASSFPSGRGYTF
cdr3_nt: TGTGCCAGCAGTTTTCCCTCGGGGAGGGGCTACACCTTC

clone_size: NA
v_call: TRBV18
j_call: TRBJ2-2
d_call: NA
cdr3_aa: CASSPGHHGLNTGELFF
cdr3_nt: TGTGCCAGCTCACCTGGACACCATGGACTAAACACCGGGGAGCTGTTTTTT

clone_size: NA
v_call: TRBV19
j_call: TRBJ1-2
d_call: TRBD1
cdr3_aa: CASSILRDRDLRGYTF
cdr3_nt: TGTGCCAGTAGTATACTTCGGGACAGGGACTTGCGTGGCTACACCTTC

clone_size: NA
v_call: TRBV7-9
j_call: TRBJ1-6
d_call: NA
cdr3_aa: CASTLDSLSSPLHF
cdr3_nt: TGTGCCAGCACTCTAGACTCTCTGAGTTCACCCCTCCACTTT

clone_size: NA
v_call: TRBV7-3
j_call: TRBJ2-2
d_call: NA
cdr3_aa: CASSPTIANTGELFF
cdr3_nt: TGTGCCAGCAGCCCAACTATAGCGAACACCGGGGAGCTGTTTTTT

clone_size: few
v_call: TRBV30
j_call: TRBJ2-2
d_call: NA
cdr3_aa: CAWKIPWKGDTGELFF
cdr3_nt: TGTGCCTGGAAGATCCCCTGGAAAGGGGACACCGGGGAGCTGTTTTTT

clone_size: NA
v_call: TRBV7-9
j_call: TRBJ1-6
d_call: TRBD1
cdr3_aa: CASSAQTGGGSPLHF
cdr3_nt: TGTGCCAGCAGCGCCCAGACAGGGGGCGGTTCACCCCTCCACTTT

clone_size: NA
v_call: TRBV25-1
j_call: TRBJ1-4
d_call: NA
cdr3_aa: CASSSRRTNEKLFF
cdr3_nt: TGTGCCAGCAGTTCCCGTCGAACTAATGAAAAACTGTTTTTT

clone_size: NA
v_call: TRBV30
j_call: TRBJ1-4
d_call: NA
cdr3_aa: CAWSGQANEKLFF
cdr3_nt: TGTGCCTGGAGTGGACAGGCTAATGAAAAACTGTTTTTT

clone_size: NA
v_call: TRBV10-3
j_call: TRBJ2-2
d_call: NA
cdr3_aa: CAISVRTIETGELFF
cdr3_nt: TGTGCCATCAGTGTACGGACTATCGAAACCGGGGAGCTGTTTTTT

clone_size: few
v_call: TRBV7-8
j_call: TRBJ1-5
d_call: NA
cdr3_aa: CASSRLRVRGNQPQHF
cdr3_nt: TGTGCCAGCAGCCGCCTAAGGGTCAGGGGCAATCAGCCCCAGCATTTT

clone_size: NA
v_call: TRBV30
j_call: TRBJ2-7
d_call: TRBD2
cdr3_aa: CAWRLGITSGPSYEQYF
cdr3_nt: TGTGCCTGGAGGTTGGGCATTACTAGCGGGCCCTCCTACGAGCAGTACTTC

clone_size: many
v_call: TRBV29-1
j_call: TRBJ1-1
d_call: NA
cdr3_aa: CSVEDSEAFF
cdr3_nt: TGCAGCGTTGAGGACAGTGAAGCTTTCTTT

clone_size: once
v_call: TRBV7-6
j_call: TRBJ2-1
d_call: TRBD2
cdr3_aa: CASSLTGTSDNEQFF
cdr3_nt: TGTGCCAGCAGCTTAACCGGGACTAGCGACAATGAGCAGTTCTTC

clone_size: NA
v_call: TRBV7-9
j_call: TRBJ1-2
d_call: NA
cdr3_aa: CASSPSSVSYTF
cdr3_nt: TGTGCCAGCAGCCCTAGCTCTGTTAGCTACACCTTC

clone_size: NA
v_call: TRBV10-2
j_call: TRBJ2-5
d_call: TRBD2
cdr3_aa: CASSERGGQETQYF
cdr3_nt: TGCGCCAGCAGTGAGCGGGGGGGCCAAGAGACCCAGTACTTC

clone_size: NA
v_call: TRBV6-5
j_call: TRBJ1-2
d_call: NA
cdr3_aa: CASSYSRSYGYTF
cdr3_nt: TGTGCCAGCAGTTACAGTCGGAGCTATGGCTACACCTTC

clone_size: once
v_call: TRBV24-1
j_call: TRBJ2-1
d_call: TRBD1
cdr3_aa: CATSDLGQGVGEQFF
cdr3_nt: TGTGCCACCAGTGACCTAGGACAGGGGGTTGGGGAGCAGTTCTTC

clone_size: few
v_call: TRBV13
j_call: TRBJ1-1
d_call: NA
cdr3_aa: CASRVRGGMNTEAFF
cdr3_nt: TGTGCCAGCAGGGTTAGGGGGGGGATGAACACTGAAGCTTTCTTT

clone_size: NA
v_call: TRBV11-3
j_call: TRBJ2-3
d_call: TRBD2
cdr3_aa: CASSLSSGGAILDTQYF
cdr3_nt: TGTGCCAGCAGCTTATCCAGCGGGGGGGCTATTTTAGATACGCAGTATTTT

clone_size: NA
v_call: TRBV3-1/TRBV3-2
j_call: TRBJ2-3
d_call: TRBD1
cdr3_aa: CASSGSQGALITDTQYF
cdr3_nt: TGTGCCAGCAGCGGATCACAGGGGGCACTCATAACAGATACGCAGTATTTT

clone_size: NA
v_call: TRBV11-2
j_call: TRBJ2-3
d_call: TRBD2
cdr3_aa: CASSHGLAGADTQYF
cdr3_nt: TGTGCCAGCAGCCACGGACTAGCGGGAGCAGATACGCAGTATTTT

clone_size: NA
v_call: TRBV6-1
j_call: TRBJ2-5
d_call: NA
cdr3_aa: CASSEPQGETQYF
cdr3_nt: TGTGCCAGCAGTGAGCCCCAGGGAGAGACCCAGTACTTC

clone_size: NA
v_call: TRBV24-1
j_call: TRBJ2-7
d_call: TRBD2
cdr3_aa: CATSEPQRGGRNEQYF
cdr3_nt: TGTGCCACCAGTGAACCCCAGCGGGGGGGCCGAAACGAGCAGTACTTC

clone_size: NA
v_call: TRBV6-5
j_call: TRBJ1-1
d_call: TRBD1
cdr3_aa: CASNKGQGAETEAFF
cdr3_nt: TGTGCCAGCAATAAGGGGCAGGGGGCTGAAACTGAAGCTTTCTTT

clone_size: few
v_call: TRBV4-3
j_call: TRBJ1-1
d_call: NA
cdr3_aa: CASSQDWSTEAFF
cdr3_nt: TGCGCCAGCAGCCAAGATTGGAGCACTGAAGCTTTCTTT

clone_size: NA
v_call: TRBV3-1/TRBV3-2
j_call: TRBJ2-7
d_call: NA
cdr3_aa: CASSIRGAYEQYF
cdr3_nt: TGTGCCAGCAGCATCCGGGGAGCCTACGAGCAGTACTTC